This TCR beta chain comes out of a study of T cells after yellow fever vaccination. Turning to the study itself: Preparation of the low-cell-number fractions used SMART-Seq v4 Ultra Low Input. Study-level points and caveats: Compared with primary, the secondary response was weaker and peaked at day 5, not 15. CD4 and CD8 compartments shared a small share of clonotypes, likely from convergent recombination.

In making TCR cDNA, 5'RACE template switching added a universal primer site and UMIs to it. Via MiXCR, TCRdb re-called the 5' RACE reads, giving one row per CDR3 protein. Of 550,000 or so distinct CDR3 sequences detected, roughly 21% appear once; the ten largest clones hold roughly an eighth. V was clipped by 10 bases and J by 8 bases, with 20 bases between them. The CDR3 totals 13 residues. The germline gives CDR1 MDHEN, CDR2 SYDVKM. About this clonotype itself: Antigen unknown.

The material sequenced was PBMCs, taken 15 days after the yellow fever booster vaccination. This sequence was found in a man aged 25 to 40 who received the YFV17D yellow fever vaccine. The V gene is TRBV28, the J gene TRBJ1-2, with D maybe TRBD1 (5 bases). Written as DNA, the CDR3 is TGTGCCACTACGACGGGACCGAGGCGAGGCTACACCTTC. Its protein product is CATTTGPRRGYTF.